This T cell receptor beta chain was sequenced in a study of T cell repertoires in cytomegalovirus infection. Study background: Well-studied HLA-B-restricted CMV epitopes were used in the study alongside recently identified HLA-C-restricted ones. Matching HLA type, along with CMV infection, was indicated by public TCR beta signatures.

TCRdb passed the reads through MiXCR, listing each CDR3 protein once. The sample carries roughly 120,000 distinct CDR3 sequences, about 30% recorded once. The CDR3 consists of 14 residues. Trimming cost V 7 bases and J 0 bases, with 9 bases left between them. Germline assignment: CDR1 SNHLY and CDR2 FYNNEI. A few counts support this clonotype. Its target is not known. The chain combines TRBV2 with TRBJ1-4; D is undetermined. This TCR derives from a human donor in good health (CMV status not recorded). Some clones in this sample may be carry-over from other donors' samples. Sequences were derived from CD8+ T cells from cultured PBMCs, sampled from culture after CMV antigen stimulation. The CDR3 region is CASKAGATNEKLFF. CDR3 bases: TGTGCCAGCAAGGCGGGAGCAACTAATGAAAAACTGTTTTTT. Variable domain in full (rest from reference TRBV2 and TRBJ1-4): EPEVTQTPSHQVTQMGQEVILRCVPISNHLYFYWYRQILGQKVEFLVSFYNNEISEKSEIFDDQFSVERPDGSNFTLKIRSTKLEDSAMYFCASKAGATNEKLFFGSGTQLSVL.